This entry lists 29 T cell receptor beta chains sequenced from one sample in a study of vaccination effects on CD4 cells after COVID-19. The repertoire was sequenced with immunoSEQ multiplex PCR; TCRdb's copy has only in-frame clones and lacks some. The table lists more than 55,000 clones, less than 80% of them singletons. These receptors' antigens are unknown. Isolating CD4+ T cells followed approximately nine days of culture. All participants had two doses of either the BNT162b2 or mRNA-1273 vaccine. The sequencing used CD4+ T cells from PBMCs cultured without peptide, collected after COVID-19 vaccination. The receptors derive from a human donor who received a COVID-19 vaccine.

CDR3 sequence: CASSPGGADYSYEQYF. The CDR3 DNA follows: TGTGCCAGCAGCCCCGGGGGAGCGGATTACTCCTACGAGCAGTACTTC. The V call is TRBV6-2 or TRBV6-3, the J call TRBJ2-7, with D possibly being TRBD2 (6 bases). CDR3 length equals 16 residues. V lost 6 bases and J 0 bases, leaving 18 bases between the germline ends. Germline-derived CDR1 and CDR2 are MNHEY and SVGEGT.

The chain recombines TRBV12-3 or TRBV12-4 with TRBJ1-1; 9 bases map to TRBD1. The trim removed 6 bases at V and 9 bases at J, leaving 8 bases unmatched. The CDR3 is 13 residues long. CDR3 in DNA: TGTGCCAGCAGCCCGGGACAGGGTTTCCAAGCTTTCTTT. Translating gives CASSPGQGFQAFF.

This chain joins TRBV5-1 and TRBJ2-1; 8 bases fit TRBD2. Germline trimming cut 0 bases from V and 6 bases from J; bases unmatched to any gene: 8. Looked up from germline, CDR1 is SGHRS and CDR2 is YFSETQ. This CDR3 region has 16 residues. The CDR3 is CASSLAASGFSNEQFF. CDR3 bases: TGCGCCAGCAGCTTGGCAGCTAGCGGGTTCAGCAATGAGCAGTTCTTC.

V gene TRBV4-1 combines with J gene TRBJ1-2; D is ambiguous. Per germline, CDR1 MGHRA and CDR2 YSYEKL. This CDR3 spans 16 amino acids. Trimming took 1 base from V and 4 from J, leaving 16 bases between them. The CDR3 nucleotides read TGCGCCAGCAGCCAAGTAGAGGACCCGCGACCCTATGGCTACACCTTC. It is translated as CASSQVEDPRPYGYTF.

In this sample, this clone turned up once. The chain carries TRBV7-9 and TRBJ2-5; a weak D match, TRBD1 (6 bases). The CDR3 spans 13 residues. V was clipped by 1 base and J by 7 bases, with 10 bases between them. Germline-derived CDR1 and CDR2 are SEHNR and FQNEAQ (reference sequence). DNA for the CDR3: TGTGCCAGCAGCTTAGACAGGGCCGGGACCCAGTACTTC. It encodes CASSLDRAGTQYF.

This clone was seen more than once but under ten times. This chain connects TRBV10-3 to TRBJ1-1; D not certain. There are 15 residues in the CDR3. The germline V and J ends were trimmed by 0 bases and 4 bases, with 12 bases remaining between them. CDR1 is ENHRY, CDR2 SYGVKD, per germline. For the CDR3, the DNA is TGTGCCATCAGTGAGTCTATGCCCCCAAGCACTGAAGCTTTCTTT. This codes for CAISESMPPSTEAFF.

The chain links TRBV25-1 to TRBJ1-2; D not certain. CDR1 and CDR2 (germline): MGHDK, SYGVNS. V was shortened by 4 bases and J by 8 bases, with 11 bases between the two germline ends. This CDR3 contains 12 residues. The CDR3 sequence: CASSVGPEGYTF. CDR3 nucleotide sequence: TGTGCCAGCAGTGTTGGCCCGGAGGGCTACACCTTC.

The chain couples TRBV4-1 to TRBJ1-1; 9 bases are shared with TRBD1. The junction had 7 bases not matched to a gene; V was cut back by 3 bases and J by 5 bases. Germline values: CDR1 MGHRA, CDR2 YSYEKL. This CDR3 comprises 15 residues. The CDR3 nucleotides are TGCGCCAGCAGCCATCCGGGACAGGGTTTAACTGAAGCTTTCTTT. This encodes CASSHPGQGLTEAFF.

J is TRBJ2-7 and V is TRBV10-2; TRBD2 is a possible D gene (6 bases). Germline V gives CDR1 WSHSY, CDR2 SAAADI. Trimming shortened V by 7 bases and J by 2 bases, and 12 bases separated the two germline ends. This CDR3 region has 13 residues. The CDR3 DNA sequence: TGCGCCAGCACCCCCGGGGGACCCTACGAGCAGTACTTC. Protein sequence: CASTPGGPYEQYF.

The V call is TRBV30, the J call TRBJ2-7; no firm D call. The CDR3 totals 13 residues. Germline V gives CDR1 GTSNPN, CDR2 SVGIG (reference sequence). Between the trimmed V and J ends, which lost 3 bases and 0 bases, there was a span of 9 bases. In DNA, the CDR3 is TGTGCCTGGAGGCCGAGAGCCTCCTACGAGCAGTACTTC. This translates into CAWRPRASYEQYF.

V is TRBV30 and J is TRBJ1-1, with 10 bases fitting TRBD1. This CDR3 is built from 18 residues. Germline V gene lookup returns CDR1 GTSNPN and CDR2 SVGIG (reference sequence). V shed 7 bases and J 0 bases; nucleotides not matched to a gene: 17. As DNA, the CDR3 is TGTGCCTCCCATAAACACCGGGACAGGGGATTAATGAACACTGAAGCTTTCTTT. Protein sequence: CASHKHRDRGLMNTEAFF. Together with reference TRBV30 and TRBJ1-1, the CDR3 gives the full variable domain: SQTIHQWPATLVQPVGSPLSLECTVEGTSNPNLYWYRQAAGRGLQLLFYSVGIGQISSEVPQNLSASRPQDRQFILSSKKLLLSDSGFYLCASHKHRDRGLMNTEAFFGQGTRLTVV.

This clone turned up a few times. V and J are TRBV12-3 or TRBV12-4 and TRBJ1-2; no clear D. V gave up 4 bases and J gave up 4 bases, with 4 bases separating them. The CDR3 loop spans 11 amino acids. The CDR3 loop reads CASSSPYGYTF. The DNA of the CDR3 is TGTGCCAGCAGTTCCCCCTATGGCTACACCTTC.

The chain joins TRBV28 to TRBJ1-2; D possibly corresponds to TRBD1 (5 bases). This CDR3 has 14 residues. Germline assignment: CDR1 MDHEN and CDR2 SYDVKM. Trimming removed 6 bases at V and 5 bases at J, with 16 bases between. The CDR3 coding sequence is TGTGCCAGCAGCCCGCGGCCAGGGAAGTATGGCTACACCTTC. Its translation: CASSPRPGKYGYTF.

The chain combines TRBV13 with TRBJ1-5; D remains ambiguous. Germline CDR1 PRHDT, CDR2 FYEKMQ (reference sequence). Trimming shortened V by 0 bases and J by 6 bases, and 6 bases separated the two germline ends. CDR3 length: 13 residues. The CDR3 DNA is TGTGCCAGCAGCTTAGGACCGGGTCAGCCCCAGCATTTT. Translating it yields CASSLGPGQPQHF.

V and J are TRBV30 and TRBJ1-5, with D perhaps TRBD1 (5 bases). V lost 3 bases to trimming and J lost 4 bases, with 10 bases between them. Germline assignment: CDR1 GTSNPN and CDR2 SVGIG (reference sequence). The CDR3 totals 13 residues. CDR3 in DNA: TGTGCCTGGAGCCTCCGGGGGAATCAGCCCCAGCATTTT. Protein: CAWSLRGNQPQHF.

The chain recombines TRBV5-1 with TRBJ1-6; 7 bases are a match to TRBD1. CDR1 is SGHRS, CDR2 YFSETQ, per germline. J gave up 6 bases and V 5 bases, and 5 bases lay outside the gene matches. The CDR3 extends over 14 amino acids. CDR3 bases: TGCGCCAGCAGACCACAGGGGACTAATTCACCCCTCCACTTT. Translated: CASRPQGTNSPLHF.

The genes are TRBV19 and TRBJ1-6; D is uncertain. CDR3 length: 14 residues. Germline-derived CDR1 and CDR2 are LNHDA and SQIVND (reference sequence). V was trimmed by 8 bases and J by 0 bases, leaving 8 bases between them. CDR3 sequence reads: CASQEGSYNSPLHF. The CDR3 DNA sequence: TGTGCCAGTCAAGAGGGCTCCTATAATTCACCCCTCCACTTT.

This clone was observed a handful of times. The chain couples TRBV27 to TRBJ1-2, with 10 bases lining up with TRBD1. This CDR3 region has 14 residues. The junction had 2 bases not matched to a gene; V was cut back by 5 bases and J by 2 bases. Germline V lookup: CDR1 MNHEY, CDR2 SMNVEV (reference sequence). The CDR3, as DNA: TGTGCCAGCAGTATGACAGGGGGCAACTATGGCTACACCTTC. This encodes CASSMTGGNYGYTF.

This chain uses TRBV15 with TRBJ2-1; D ambiguous. This CDR3 has 13 amino acids. Germline CDR1 and CDR2: LNHNV and YYDKDF (reference sequence). The V end was cut by 11 bases, the J end by 0 bases, with 11 bases between. In DNA form, the CDR3 reads TGTGCCGCTGCCCTGGACTCCTACAATGAGCAGTTCTTC. The encoded protein is CAAALDSYNEQFF.

The rearrangement uses TRBV28 and TRBJ1-4; D call uncertain. Trimming removed 6 bases at V and 8 bases at J, with 16 bases between. CDR3 length: 14 residues. From germline, CDR1 is MDHEN and CDR2 SYDVKM. CDR3 DNA sequence: TGTGCCAGCAGGAATCCCCGAATGGGCGAAAAACTGTTTTTT. It encodes CASRNPRMGEKLFF. Drawing the rest from reference TRBV28 and TRBJ1-4, the complete variable domain is DVKVTQSSRYLVKRTGEKVFLECVQDMDHENMFWYRQDPGLGLRLIYFSYDVKMKEKGDIPEGYSVSREKKERFSLILESASTNQTSMYLCASRNPRMGEKLFFGSGTQLSVL.

This clone turned up a few times. The V and J genes are TRBV11-2 and TRBJ2-2, with 8 bases that match TRBD2. V dropped 3 bases and J dropped 4; count of bases not matched to a gene: 7. The germline V gene has CDR1 SGHAT and CDR2 FQNNGV. The CDR3 is made up of 16 amino acids. The CDR3 DNA sequence: TGTGCCAGCAGCTTTTATCGGGAGGGCCGCACCGGGGAGCTGTTTTTT. Amino acid sequence: CASSFYREGRTGELFF.

The V and J genes are TRBV19 and TRBJ1-5; D is unresolved. V dropped 3 bases and J dropped 4 bases, with 13 bases sitting between them. Germline CDR1 and CDR2: LNHDA and SQIVND (reference sequence). The CDR3 consists of 15 residues. CDR3 loop: CASSISGVLNQPQHF. The DNA of the CDR3 is TGTGCCAGTAGTATTTCCGGGGTGCTGAATCAGCCCCAGCATTTT.

The chain combines TRBV28 with TRBJ1-6, with D possibly TRBD1 on 5 matching bases. The germline V gene has CDR1 MDHEN and CDR2 SYDVKM. CDR3 length equals 14 residues. V lost 6 bases, J lost 9 bases, and 15 bases lay in between. For the CDR3, the DNA is TGTGCCAGCAGGGGAACAGGATCGGGTTCACCCCTCCACTTT. It codes for CASRGTGSGSPLHF.

V is TRBV6-2 or TRBV6-3 and J is TRBJ1-3; 7 bases align to TRBD1. Trimming removed 2 bases from V and 4 bases from J; junction bases left unmatched: 2. The CDR3 totals 14 residues. Germline V gives CDR1 MNHEY, CDR2 SVGEGT. The DNA of the CDR3 is TGTGCCAGCAGTTACGGGACAGCCGGAAACACCATATATTTT. It specifies CASSYGTAGNTIYF.

The V gene is TRBV6-2 or TRBV6-3, the J gene TRBJ2-7; TRBD2 is a possible D gene (6 bases). The CDR3 has 16 residues. V was shortened by 4 bases and J by 1 base, with 17 bases between the two germline ends. Germline V gene lookup returns CDR1 MNHEY and CDR2 SVGEGT. The CDR3 is CASSLLARTISYEQYF. DNA of the CDR3: TGTGCCAGCAGTTTACTAGCAAGGACAATTTCCTACGAGCAGTACTTC.

The chain recombines TRBV6-2 or TRBV6-3 with TRBJ2-7, with D possibly being TRBD1 or TRBD2 (5 bases each). CDR1 is MNHEY and CDR2 is SVGEGT in the germline V gene. V was trimmed by 2 bases and J by 4 bases, leaving 18 bases between them. The CDR3 has 16 amino acids. The CDR3 reads CASSYRGPSWGYEQYF. The CDR3 DNA is TGTGCCAGCAGTTACCGGGGTCCAAGTTGGGGGTACGAGCAGTACTTC.

The rearrangement uses TRBV11-2 and TRBJ2-7; no clear D gene. The CDR3 is made up of 12 amino acids. Trimming removed 3 bases at V and 7 bases at J, with 10 bases between. From germline, CDR1 is SGHAT and CDR2 FQNNGV. The CDR3, as DNA: TGTGCCAGCAGCTTTGTGAGTGGGGAGCAGTACTTC. Residues: CASSFVSGEQYF.

The DNA of the CDR3 is TGTGCCAGCAGCGTGACTCCCACGGACTACAATGAGCAGTTCTTC. It is translated as CASSVTPTDYNEQFF. The chain has TRBV9 and TRBJ2-1; D gene ambiguous. Deletions cut 2 bases from V and 3 bases from J, with 12 bases between. Germline V gene lookup returns CDR1 SGDLS and CDR2 YYNGEE. This CDR3 is built from 15 residues.

CDR3 coding DNA: TGTGCCAGTAGTATGCCTCGGTTCTCTGGGGCCAACGTCCTGACTTTC. It yields the protein CASSMPRFSGANVLTF. V usage is TRBV19 and J usage is TRBJ2-6; D not resolved. Germline V gives CDR1 LNHDA, CDR2 SQIVND (reference sequence). V was cut by 3 bases and J by 0 bases, with 9 bases left in between. The CDR3 extends over 16 amino acids.